This TCR beta chain comes out of a study of shared clonotypes between healthy human individuals. The study enrolled healthy HIV-negative adults without recent acute infections or vaccinations as donors. The germline gives CDR1 MDHEN, CDR2 SYDVKM. This CDR3 contains 13 residues. The ends were cut back, 3 bases at V and 11 bases at J, with 14 bases in the middle. Whole-study results and caveats: Only blood was sampled; tissue repertoires likely differ. Some clonotypes were shared by all four sorted-subset donors, while others were not shared. The non-shared ones had lower generation probabilities than the shared ones.

With regard to this clone: Its antigen is undetermined.

Clones were sequenced by immunoSEQ multiplex PCR, and TCRdb holds only the in-frame ones, with some missing. The data show 2 million to 2.5 million clones, more than 80% seen once. The source material was naive CD4+ T cells from PBMCs. Indicated subset: CD45RA+ positively selected. The source is a man between 18 and 29 years old in good health. Some clones in this sample may be carry-over from other donors' samples. The chain couples TRBV28 to TRBJ1-5, with D possibly being TRBD1 (5 bases). Here the CDR3 DNA reads TGTGCCAGCAGTTTCAATGCCGGGGGGACCCAGCATTTT. This translates into CASSFNAGGTQHF.